This paragraph covers one TCR beta chain sequence. The sample belongs to a study of cytomegalovirus exposure and HLA in healthy donors. This CDR3 is 11 amino acids long. V was pared by 4 bases and J by 2 bases, with 5 bases between. From germline, CDR1 is GTSNPN and CDR2 SVGIG (reference sequence). In the PCR, 60 Vbeta and 13 Jbeta primers were used. Sequencing used immunoSEQ multiplex PCR; TCRdb keeps in-frame clones, though not all of them. Of some 63,000 clones listed, 65% to 90% are singletons. The clonotype comes from a human donor in good health. The chain employs TRBV30 and TRBJ2-5, with D hard to call. The source material was PBMCs. The CDR3 nucleotides read TGTGCCTGGACAGAACAAGAGACCCAGTACTTC. This sequence encodes CAWTEQETQYF. Supplemented by reference TRBV30 and TRBJ2-5, the full variable domain reads SQTIHQWPATLVQPVGSPLSLECTVEGTSNPNLYWYRQAAGRGLQLLFYSVGIGQISSEVPQNLSASRPQDRQFILSSKKLLLSDSGFYLCAWTEQETQYFGPGTRLLVL.